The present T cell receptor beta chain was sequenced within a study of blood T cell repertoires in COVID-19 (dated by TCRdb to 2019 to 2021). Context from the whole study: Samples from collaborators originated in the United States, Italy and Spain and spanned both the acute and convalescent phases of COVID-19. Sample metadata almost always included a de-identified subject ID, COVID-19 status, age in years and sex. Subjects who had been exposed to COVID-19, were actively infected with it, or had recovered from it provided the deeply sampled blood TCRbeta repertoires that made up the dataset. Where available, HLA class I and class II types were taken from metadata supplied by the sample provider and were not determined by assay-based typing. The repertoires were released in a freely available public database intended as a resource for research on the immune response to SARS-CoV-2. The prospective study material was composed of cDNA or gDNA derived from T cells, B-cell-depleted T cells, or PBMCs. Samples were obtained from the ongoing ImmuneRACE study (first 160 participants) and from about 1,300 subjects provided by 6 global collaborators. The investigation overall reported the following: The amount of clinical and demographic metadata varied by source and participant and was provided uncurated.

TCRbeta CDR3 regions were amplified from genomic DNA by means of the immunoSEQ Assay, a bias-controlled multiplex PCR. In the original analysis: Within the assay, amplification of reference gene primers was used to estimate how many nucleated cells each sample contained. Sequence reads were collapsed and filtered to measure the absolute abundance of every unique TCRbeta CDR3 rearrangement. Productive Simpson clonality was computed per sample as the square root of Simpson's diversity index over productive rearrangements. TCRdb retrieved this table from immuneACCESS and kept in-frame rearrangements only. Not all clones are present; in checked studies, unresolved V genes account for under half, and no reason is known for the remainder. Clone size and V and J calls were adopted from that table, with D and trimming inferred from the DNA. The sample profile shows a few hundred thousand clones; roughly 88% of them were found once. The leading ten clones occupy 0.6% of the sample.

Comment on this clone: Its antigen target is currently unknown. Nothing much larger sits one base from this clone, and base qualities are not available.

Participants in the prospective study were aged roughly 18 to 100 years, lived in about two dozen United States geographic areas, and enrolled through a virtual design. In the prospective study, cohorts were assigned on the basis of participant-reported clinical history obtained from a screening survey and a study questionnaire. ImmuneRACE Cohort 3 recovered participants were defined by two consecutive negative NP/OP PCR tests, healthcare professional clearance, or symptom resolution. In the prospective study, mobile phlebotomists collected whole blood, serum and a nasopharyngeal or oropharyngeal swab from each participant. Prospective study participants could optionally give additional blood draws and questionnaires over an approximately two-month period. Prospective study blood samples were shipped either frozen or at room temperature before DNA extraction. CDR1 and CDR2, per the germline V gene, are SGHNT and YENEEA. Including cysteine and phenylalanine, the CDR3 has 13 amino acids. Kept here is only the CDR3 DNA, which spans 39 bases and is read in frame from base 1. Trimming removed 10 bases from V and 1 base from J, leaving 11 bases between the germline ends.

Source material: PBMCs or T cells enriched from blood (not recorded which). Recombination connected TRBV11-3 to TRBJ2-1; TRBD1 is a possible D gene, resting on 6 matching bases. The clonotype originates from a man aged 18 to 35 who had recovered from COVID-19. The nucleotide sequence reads TGTGCCACCTCGGACAGTTCCTACAATGAGCAGTTCTTC. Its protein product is CATSDSSYNEQFF.